These T cell receptor beta chains were read from a single sample in a study of neurological immune-mediated disorders. TCRdb ran MiXCR on the 5' RACE reads and lists one entry per CDR3 protein. Counted here are 35,000 to 40,000 distinct CDR3 sequences, 11% occurring once; the ten biggest clones make up roughly 3.7%. Sequencing was performed on PBMCs. Every receptor here comes from a man aged 55-75 years with HTLV-1-associated myelopathy (HAM/TSP). Both conserved end residues are trimmed from each CDR3. A D gene is named only where the DNA matches it firmly.

j_gene	v_gene	d_gene	CDR3aa
TRBJ2-5	TRBV15	NA	ATAEGPQETQY
TRBJ1-5	TRBV5-5	NA	ASSWGTGSNQPQH
TRBJ2-5	TRBV29-1	TRBD1	SVEGQGPETQY
TRBJ1-5	TRBV27	NA	ASSFGGNQPQH
TRBJ2-1	TRBV5-1	NA	ASSLAPGAEGNEQF
TRBJ1-2	TRBV20-1	NA	SARDYRVNYGYT
TRBJ2-5	TRBV9	NA	ASSVEQGETQY
TRBJ1-5	TRBV12-3/TRBV12-4	NA	ASSSRGGGSNQPQH
TRBJ2-7	TRBV7-9	NA	ASGNYEQY
TRBJ2-7	TRBV20-1	TRBD2	SARILAGGQSSYEQY
TRBJ1-2	TRBV5-1	NA	ASSSQGEGYT
TRBJ1-5	TRBV6-1	NA	ASSERIVLGGANQPQH
TRBJ2-3	TRBV11-2	TRBD2	ASSLVPGGGTDTQY
TRBJ1-1	TRBV5-1	TRBD1	ASSPDAGGYSEAF
TRBJ1-2	TRBV12-3/TRBV12-4	NA	ASSFRGRGYGYT
TRBJ1-4	TRBV20-1	NA	SAGGPTTNEKLF
TRBJ1-6	TRBV25-1	NA	ASSGGSSYNSPLH
TRBJ1-6	TRBV5-6	NA	ASSLGLRNSPLH
TRBJ2-3	TRBV6-5	NA	ASSWDWITDTQY
TRBJ1-3	TRBV6-5	NA	ASSYSPQGSGNTIY
TRBJ1-6	TRBV5-1	NA	ASSLEGYNSPLH
TRBJ1-1	TRBV2	TRBD1	ASSDRQGVTEAF
TRBJ1-4	TRBV7-9	NA	ASSSTDTPEKLF
TRBJ2-7	TRBV5-6	NA	ASSLWAVGAGSYEQY
TRBJ1-2	TRBV7-2	NA	ASSLALINYGYT
TRBJ1-5	TRBV6-2/TRBV6-3	TRBD1	ASSGQGGNQPQH
TRBJ1-1	TRBV5-6	TRBD1	ASSLGQGAGTEAF
TRBJ2-3	TRBV5-6	TRBD2	ASSLETSASYTDTQY
TRBJ2-7	TRBV28	NA	ASSLIGGHEQY
TRBJ2-7	TRBV7-9	TRBD1	ASSSTGGASYEQY
TRBJ2-7	TRBV6-6	TRBD2	ASSYADGRTYEQY
TRBJ2-1	TRBV7-9	TRBD1	ASSMTGPGEQF
TRBJ2-1	TRBV18	NA	ASSHGSRGWNEQF
TRBJ2-1	TRBV5-1	TRBD2	ASSLGSSGSGNEQF
TRBJ1-1	TRBV5-1	NA	ASSQDSLLHTEAF
TRBJ1-6	TRBV9	NA	ASSVEANRNSPLH
TRBJ1-2	TRBV18	TRBD1	ASSPGQGQNYGYT
TRBJ2-7	TRBV28	NA	ATGGRGLGEQY
TRBJ2-5	TRBV5-1	TRBD1	ASSLGTGEETQY
TRBJ1-1	TRBV5-6	NA	ASSFLRLNTEAF
TRBJ2-5	TRBV28	TRBD2	ASSFHSGGETQY
TRBJ2-1	TRBV20-1	TRBD2	SARSSGSYNEQF
TRBJ2-1	TRBV5-8	NA	ASSPYGEYNEQF
TRBJ2-3	TRBV6-5	NA	ASTEGFSTDTQY
TRBJ2-2	TRBV20-1	NA	SARDRRVPTGELF
TRBJ2-1	TRBV3-1	TRBD2	ASSATGTSAPNEQF
TRBJ1-2	TRBV5-1	NA	ASSGGLLFAGRGYT
TRBJ1-4	TRBV7-3	NA	ASSKTANEKLF
TRBJ1-5	TRBV20-1	TRBD1	SAISDRVGEPQH
TRBJ1-2	TRBV29-1	TRBD1	SVKTGTGQRGNYGYT
TRBJ2-7	TRBV6-2/TRBV6-3	NA	ASSYSKWWEQY
TRBJ2-2	TRBV5-6	TRBD2	ASSLAGGLAGVGVTGELF
TRBJ1-2	TRBV20-1	TRBD1	SARGTGGTYGYT
TRBJ2-7	TRBV5-6	NA	ASSLYAAAEQY
TRBJ2-1	TRBV7-8	NA	ASSYIGSAGYNEQF
TRBJ1-2	TRBV5-1	TRBD1	ASSPGQGAFYGYT
TRBJ2-2	TRBV3-1	NA	ASSQPGTGELF
TRBJ1-5	TRBV6-1	NA	ASSEVGAHQPQH
TRBJ2-7	TRBV19	TRBD2	ASSIGGSSYEQY